The source of this T cell receptor beta chain is a study of T cells in Graves' hyperthyroidism and ophthalmopathy. From RNA transcripts, TCR beta CDR3 regions were amplified. Researchers ran a first-round RT-PCR on the TCR CDR3 using the HTBI primer set. Using its own MiXCR run on the multiplex PCR reads, TCRdb lists one record per CDR3 protein. The sample lists over 700,000 distinct CDR3 sequences, roughly a third occurring once. Hyperthyroidism, newly diagnosed and lasting under 2 months, affected patients aged 18 to 65. Used for diagnoses were clinical symptoms, serum thyroxine and TRAb, thyroid ultrasound and orbital computed tomography. Fresh peripheral blood, 7.5 to 10 ml, was the source of the PBMCs. This CDR3 spans 15 amino acids. The V end lost 8 bases, the J end lost 0 bases, and 17 bases lay between the germline ends. Germline assignment: CDR1 SGHTA and CDR2 FQGNSA.

This clonotype originated in a woman in her thirties or forties with Graves' hyperthyroidism. The sequenced material came from blood. The chain uses TRBV7-2 and TRBJ2-7; D might be TRBD1 (6 bases). CDR3 amino acids: CASSQGTGHSYEQYF. In nucleotides, the CDR3 is TGTGCCAGCTCACAAGGTACAGGGCACTCCTACGAGCAGTACTTC. Variable domain in full (rest from reference TRBV7-2 and TRBJ2-7): GAGVSQSPSNKVTEKGKDVELRCDPISGHTALYWYRQSLGQGLEFLIYFQGNSAPDKSGLPSDRFSAERTGGSVSTLTIQRTQQEDSAVYLCASSQGTGHSYEQYFGPGTRLTVT.